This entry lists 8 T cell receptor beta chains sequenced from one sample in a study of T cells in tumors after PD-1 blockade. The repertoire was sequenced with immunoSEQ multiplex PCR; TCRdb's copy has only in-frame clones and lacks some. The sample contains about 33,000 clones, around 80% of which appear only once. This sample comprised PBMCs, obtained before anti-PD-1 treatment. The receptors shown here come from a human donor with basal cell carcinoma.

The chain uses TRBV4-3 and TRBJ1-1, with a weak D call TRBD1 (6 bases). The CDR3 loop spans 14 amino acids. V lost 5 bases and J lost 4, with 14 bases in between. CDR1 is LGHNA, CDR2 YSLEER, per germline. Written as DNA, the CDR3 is TGCGCCAGCAGCTTGAAACGGGGGCTCACTGAAGCTTTCTTT. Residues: CASSLKRGLTEAFF.

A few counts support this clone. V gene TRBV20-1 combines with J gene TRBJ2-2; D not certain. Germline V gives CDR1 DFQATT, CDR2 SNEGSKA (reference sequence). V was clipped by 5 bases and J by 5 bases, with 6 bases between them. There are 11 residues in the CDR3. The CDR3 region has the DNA TGCAGTGCTCACGAGACCGGGGAGCTGTTTTTT. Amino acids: CSAHETGELFF.

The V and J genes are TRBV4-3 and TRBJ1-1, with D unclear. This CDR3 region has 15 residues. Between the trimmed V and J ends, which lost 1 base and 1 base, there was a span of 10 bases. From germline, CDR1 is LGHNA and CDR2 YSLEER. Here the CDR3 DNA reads TGCGCCAGCAGCCAAGGGGAGCCCGGGAACACTGAAGCTTTCTTT. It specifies CASSQGEPGNTEAFF.

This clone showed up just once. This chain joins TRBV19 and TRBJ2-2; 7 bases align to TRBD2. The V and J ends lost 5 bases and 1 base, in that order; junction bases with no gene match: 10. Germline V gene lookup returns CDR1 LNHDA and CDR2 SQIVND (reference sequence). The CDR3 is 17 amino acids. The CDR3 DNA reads TGTGCCAGTAGTGTTCCCCGGGACTATGGGAACACCGGGGAGCTGTTTTTT. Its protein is CASSVPRDYGNTGELFF. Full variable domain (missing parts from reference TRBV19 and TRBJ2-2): DGGITQSPKYLFRKEGQNVTLSCEQNLNHDAMYWYRQDPGQGLRLIYYSQIVNDFQKGDIAEGYSVSREKKESFPLTVTSAQKNPTAFYLCASSVPRDYGNTGELFFGEGSRLTVL.

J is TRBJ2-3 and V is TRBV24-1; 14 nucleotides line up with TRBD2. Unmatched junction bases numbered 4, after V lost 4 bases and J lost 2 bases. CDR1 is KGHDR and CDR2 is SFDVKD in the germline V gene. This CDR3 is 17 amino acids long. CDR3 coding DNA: TGTGCCACCAGTGAGACGACTAGCGGGAGGGCCACAGATACGCAGTATTTT. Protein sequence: CATSETTSGRATDTQYF.

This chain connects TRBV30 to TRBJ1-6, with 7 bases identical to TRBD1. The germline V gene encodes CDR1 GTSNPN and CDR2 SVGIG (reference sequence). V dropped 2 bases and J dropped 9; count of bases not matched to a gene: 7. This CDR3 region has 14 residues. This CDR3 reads CAWSTTGRSSPLHF. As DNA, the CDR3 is TGTGCCTGGAGTACGACAGGGAGGAGTTCACCCCTCCACTTT.

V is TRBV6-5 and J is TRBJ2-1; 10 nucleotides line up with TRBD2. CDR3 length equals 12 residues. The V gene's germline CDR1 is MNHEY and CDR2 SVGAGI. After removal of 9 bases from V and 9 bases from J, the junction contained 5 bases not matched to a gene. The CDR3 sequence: CASLLAGSEQFF. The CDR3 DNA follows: TGTGCCAGTTTACTAGCGGGGAGTGAGCAGTTCTTC.

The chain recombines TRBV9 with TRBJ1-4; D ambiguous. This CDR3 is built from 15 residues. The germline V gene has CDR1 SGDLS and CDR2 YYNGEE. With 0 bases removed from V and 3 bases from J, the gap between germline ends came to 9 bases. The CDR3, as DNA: TGTGCCAGCAGCGTAGGGGTAGGGTCTAATGAAAAACTGTTTTTT. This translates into CASSVGVGSNEKLFF. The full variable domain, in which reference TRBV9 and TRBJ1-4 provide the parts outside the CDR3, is DSGVTQTPKHLITATGQRVTLRCSPRSGDLSVYWYQQSLDQGLQFLIQYYNGEERAKGNILERFSAQQFPDLHSELNLSSLELGDSALYFCASSVGVGSNEKLFFGSGTQLSVL.